This T cell receptor beta chain is drawn from a study of blood T cell repertoires in COVID-19. The V gene's germline CDR1 is MNHNS and CDR2 SASEGT. The CDR3 sequence is 17 residues long. The V and J ends lost 1 base and 0 bases respectively, with 13 bases between them. Individuals drawn from around 24 US areas were roughly 18 to 100 years old. Allocation to cohorts depended on clinical history reported by the participants. Methods used by the authors: Reference gene primer amplification gave estimated nucleated cell counts. The assay was immunoSEQ multiplex PCR, and TCRdb's table has in-frame clones only and misses some. The V and J calls and clone size come from that table; D and trimming were worked out from the DNA. The repertoire holds about 300,000 clones, with 89% as singletons.

The source of this sequence is a middle-aged woman who had recovered from COVID-19. J is TRBJ2-1 and V is TRBV6-1; tentatively, D is TRBD2 (5 bases). Source material: PBMCs or T cells enriched from blood (not recorded which). CDR3 residues: CASSEGRRGSSYNEQFF. Written as DNA, the CDR3 is TGTGCCAGCAGTGAAGGACGTCGGGGAAGCTCCTACAATGAGCAGTTCTTC.